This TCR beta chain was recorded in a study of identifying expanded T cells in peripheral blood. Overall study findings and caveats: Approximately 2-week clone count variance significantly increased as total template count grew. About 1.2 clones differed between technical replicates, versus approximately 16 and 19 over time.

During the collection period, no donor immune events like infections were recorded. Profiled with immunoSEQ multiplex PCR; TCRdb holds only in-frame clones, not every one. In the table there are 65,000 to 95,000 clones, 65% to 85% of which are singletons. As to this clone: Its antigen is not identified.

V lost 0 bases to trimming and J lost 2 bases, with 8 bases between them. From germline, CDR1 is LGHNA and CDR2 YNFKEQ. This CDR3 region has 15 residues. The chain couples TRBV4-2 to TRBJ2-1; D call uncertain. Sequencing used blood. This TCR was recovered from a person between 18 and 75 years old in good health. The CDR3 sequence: CASSQDRGAYNEQFF. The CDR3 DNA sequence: TGTGCCAGCAGCCAAGATCGCGGCGCCTACAATGAGCAGTTCTTC.